These T cell receptor beta chains were read from a single sample in a study of technical replicates of blood from a handful of donors. Here immunoSEQ multiplex PCR was the method, and the copy in TCRdb shows in-frame clones only, minus some. The sample contains 80,000 to 100,000 clones, 95% of which appear only once. The sample was T cells isolated from PBMCs. Receptors originate from a human donor in good health. The CDR3 runs from the conserved cysteine through the conserved F or W. The order of the fields is J gene, V gene, D gene, clone size, CDR3 DNA, CDR3 protein. D genes are given only for firm matches. The size of a clone is reported for some rows only, either as once, few or many, or as a class for expanded clones.

TRBJ2-5 | TRBV5-8 | TRBD1 | NA | TGTGCCAGCAGCTTGGGACAGGGGGCGCAAGAGACCCAGTACTTC | CASSLGQGAQETQYF
TRBJ1-1 | TRBV2 | NA | once | TGTGCCAGCACGGGGAGAGGTGAAGCTTTCTTT | CASTGRGEAFF
TRBJ2-7 | TRBV5-4 | TRBD2 | NA | TGTGCCAGCAGCTGGGGACTAGCGGGAGGGGCCTACGAGCAGTACTTC | CASSWGLAGGAYEQYF
TRBJ2-1 | TRBV29-1 | TRBD2 | NA | TGCAGCGTTGCCCCTAGCGGAACTTACAATGAGCAGTTCTTC | CSVAPSGTYNEQFF
TRBJ2-1 | TRBV4-2 | TRBD2 | NA | TGTGCCAGCAGCCAAAGTCTGCTAGCGGGAGATAATGAGCAGTTCTTC | CASSQSLLAGDNEQFF
TRBJ2-2 | TRBV4-2 | NA | NA | TGTGCCAGCAGCCAAGTTTTAAGAACTAGCCGAAGGCCCGGGGAGCTGTTTTTT | CASSQVLRTSRRPGELFF
TRBJ2-3 | TRBV9 | NA | NA | TGTGCCAGCAGCGTAGACGGCCCACAGACGCAGTATTTT | CASSVDGPQTQYF
TRBJ1-3 | TRBV4-1 | NA | NA | TGCGCCAGCAGCCAAGTATTGACAAGCTCTGGAAACACCATATATTTT | CASSQVLTSSGNTIYF
TRBJ1-6 | TRBV10-3 | TRBD1 | NA | TGTGCCATCAGTGAGGTGACAGGGTCTGGATCACCCCTCCACTTT | CAISEVTGSGSPLHF
TRBJ2-5 | TRBV9 | TRBD2 | NA | TGTGCCAGCAGCGGGAGCGGGGGGGCCTCTCCGTTGGAGACCCAGTACTTC | CASSGSGGASPLETQYF
TRBJ2-3 | TRBV4-2 | TRBD2 | once | TGTGCCAGCAGCCAAGATGCGGGGGGGCCAGATACGCAGTATTTT | CASSQDAGGPDTQYF
TRBJ2-7 | TRBV7-9 | TRBD1 | NA | TGTGCCAGCAGCCCGAGCGGACAGGGGGACTACGAGCAGTACTTC | CASSPSGQGDYEQYF
TRBJ2-2 | TRBV19 | TRBD2 | once | TGTGCCAGTAAGAAGCGGGATGTCGGGGAGCTGTTTTTT | CASKKRDVGELFF
TRBJ2-1 | TRBV30 | TRBD2 | NA | TGTGCCTGGAGCGCTCGATGGATCCGGACTAGCCTCGCCCACAATGAGCAGTTCTTC | CAWSARWIRTSLAHNEQFF
TRBJ2-3 | TRBV4-1 | NA | NA | TGCGCCAGCAGCCCGCTTCCTCCTGCGGGGCGACTCACAGATACGCAGTATTTT | CASSPLPPAGRLTDTQYF
TRBJ2-1 | TRBV29-1 | NA | NA | TGCAGCGCCGGGGGACTCCTAGGAAATGAGCAGTTCTTC | CSAGGLLGNEQFF
TRBJ1-3 | TRBV15 | TRBD1 | once | TGTGCCACCAGCAGGACAGGGGCATGGGTTTCTGGAAACACCATATATTTT | CATSRTGAWVSGNTIYF
TRBJ2-2 | TRBV5-4 | TRBD2 | NA | TGTGCCAGCAGCTTAGCGGGGGGGATCGGGGAGCTGTTTTTT | CASSLAGGIGELFF
TRBJ1-2 | TRBV7-9 | TRBD1 | NA | TGTGCCAGCAGCTTAGGCAGGGGGCCAGGTGGCTACACCTTC | CASSLGRGPGGYTF
TRBJ2-7 | TRBV7-9 | TRBD2 | NA | TGTGCCAGCAGCCAGACTAGCGGGGGCCTCGAGCAGTACTTC | CASSQTSGGLEQYF
TRBJ2-5 | TRBV9 | NA | NA | TGTGCCAGCAGCGTATTCAACGCGGAGACCCAGTACTTC | CASSVFNAETQYF
TRBJ1-2 | TRBV4-1 | NA | NA | TGCGCCAGCAGCCATCCCCTCGAAGACAGAGACGATGGCTACACCTTC | CASSHPLEDRDDGYTF
TRBJ1-5 | TRBV6-5 | TRBD1 | NA | TGTGCCAGCAGTGAACAGGGGGTCCAGCCCCAGCATTTT | CASSEQGVQPQHF
TRBJ1-1 | TRBV7-9 | NA | NA | TGTGCCGCAGAAGGGGGTTACACTGAAGCTTTCTTT | CAAEGGYTEAFF
TRBJ1-4 | TRBV4-1 | NA | NA | TGCGCCAGCACCCCGATTAATCAAATGGAGGAAAAACTGTTTTTT | CASTPINQMEEKLFF
TRBJ2-7 | TRBV27 | TRBD1 | once | TGTGCCAGCTCGGACAGGGACTCCTACGAGCAGTACTTC | CASSDRDSYEQYF
TRBJ1-1 | TRBV2 | NA | NA | TGTGCCAGCAGTGTGTCACTTACCTACACTGAAGCTTTCTTT | CASSVSLTYTEAFF
TRBJ2-1 | TRBV9 | TRBD2 | NA | TGTGCCAGCAGCGTATTTGTCGGGGGGGCATCGTACAATGAGCAGTTCTTC | CASSVFVGGASYNEQFF
TRBJ1-1 | TRBV28 | NA | NA | TGTGCCAGCAGTTTATCACAGGAAGCTTTCTTT | CASSLSQEAFF
TRBJ2-7 | TRBV10-2 | TRBD1 | NA | TGCGCCAGCAGTTTGGACAGGGGATTTTACGAGCAGTACTTC | CASSLDRGFYEQYF
TRBJ2-5 | TRBV5-5 | NA | once | TGTGCCAGCAGCTTGGCCGGACAGAATCAAGAGACCCAGTACTTC | CASSLAGQNQETQYF
TRBJ1-2 | TRBV28 | NA | NA | TGTGCCCTAGGGGCGCCCTATGGCTACACCTTC | CALGAPYGYTF
TRBJ2-3 | TRBV28 | TRBD2 | NA | TGTGCCAGCAGTTCTACTTTAAGCGGGAGGGCCAGTGCAGATACGCAGTATTTT | CASSSTLSGRASADTQYF
TRBJ2-7 | TRBV6-5 | NA | NA | TGTGCCAGCAGTTACTCGACGGGAGAGGTGAGAGAGCAGTACTTC | CASSYSTGEVREQYF
TRBJ1-1 | TRBV6-6 | NA | NA | TGTGCCTGCGGAGCGGGACGGATGAACACTGAAGCTTTCTTT | CACGAGRMNTEAFF
TRBJ1-1 | TRBV5-4 | NA | NA | TGTGCCAGCAGCTCGGAGGACAGCGGTGAAGCTTTCTTT | CASSSEDSGEAFF
TRBJ2-7 | TRBV7-9 | NA | NA | TGTGCCAGCAGCCTATCTCCCCACGAGCAGTACTTC | CASSLSPHEQYF
TRBJ2-4 | TRBV23-1 | NA | NA | TGCGCCAGCAGTCCGGCGGGCTTAAGGCCCAAAAACATTCAGTACTTC | CASSPAGLRPKNIQYF
TRBJ1-3 | TRBV7-9 | NA | NA | TGTGCCAGCAGATTAGGACAGCTTTCGACTGGAAACACCATATATTTT | CASRLGQLSTGNTIYF
TRBJ2-5 | TRBV6-1 | TRBD2 | NA | TGTGCCAGCAGAGAACTAGCGGGGGGAAGAGGGGAGACCCAGTACTTC | CASRELAGGRGETQYF
TRBJ2-7 | TRBV28 | NA | NA | TGTGCCAGCAGTCCACAGGGCCTCTACGAGCAGTACTTC | CASSPQGLYEQYF
TRBJ2-1 | TRBV19 | TRBD1 | NA | TGTGCCAGTAGTACCCCTAGGTCAGGGGGCACGAATGAGCAGTTCTTC | CASSTPRSGGTNEQFF
TRBJ1-1 | TRBV28 | NA | NA | TGTGCCAGCAGTTTAGGAGGGCTTGGCACTGAAGCTTTCTTT | CASSLGGLGTEAFF
TRBJ2-3 | TRBV10-1 | NA | NA | TGCGCCAGCAGCCAGGGGATTCTGGCAGATACGCAGTATTTT | CASSQGILADTQYF
TRBJ2-1 | TRBV11-2 | NA | once | TGTGCCAGCAGCTTGATCGGGACTCCCGCGTACAATGAGCAGTTCTTC | CASSLIGTPAYNEQFF
TRBJ2-7 | TRBV7-6 | NA | NA | TGTGCCAGCAGCTTATTGGCAGGTACGGATCGGTTCCACGAGCAGTACTTC | CASSLLAGTDRFHEQYF
TRBJ2-2 | TRBV4-1 | TRBD2 | NA | TGCGCCAGCAGCCAAGAAGGAGCGGGGGGGCAGAGCGGGGAGCTGTTTTTT | CASSQEGAGGQSGELFF
TRBJ1-6 | TRBV5-6 | TRBD1 | once | TGTGCCAGCAGCGTCGGGACAGCTTATAATTCACCCCTCCACTTT | CASSVGTAYNSPLHF
TRBJ1-1 | TRBV28 | TRBD1 | NA | TGTGCCAGCATGGTGGGACAGGGGAACACTGAAGCTTTCTTT | CASMVGQGNTEAFF
TRBJ1-2 | TRBV6-6 | NA | NA | TGTGCCAGCAGCTCTCGGACGGGAAACTATGGCTACACCTTC | CASSSRTGNYGYTF